This record concerns one T cell receptor beta chain sequence. CDR3 length: 13 residues. CDR1 is SGHNT and CDR2 is YENEEA in the germline V gene. Deletions cut 4 bases from V and 4 bases from J, with 8 bases between. The data derive from a study of blood T cell repertoires in COVID-19. Looking at the study overall: Material from acute and convalescent COVID-19 was sourced from the United States, Italy and Spain. Sources were T cells, B-cell-depleted T cells, or PBMCs; the material itself was cDNA or gDNA.

Per the original methods: Reference gene primer amplification gave estimated nucleated cell counts. Generated by immunoSEQ multiplex PCR, the TCRdb table keeps only in-frame clones and is missing some. That table supplies the V and J calls and clone size; D and trimming were determined from the DNA. The repertoire holds around 20,000 clones, with around 83% as singletons. The sequenced material came from peripheral blood. This sequence was found in a man in his 70s with acute or convalescent COVID-19. The chain recombines TRBV11-3 with TRBJ1-3; D uncertain. The CDR3 sequence: CASSSSPGNTIYF. The CDR3 DNA reads as TGTGCCAGCAGCTCTAGTCCGGGAAACACCATATATTTT. The full variable domain, in which reference TRBV11-3 and TRBJ1-3 provide the parts outside the CDR3, is EAGVVQSPRYKIIEKKQPVAFWCNPISGHNTLYWYLQNLGQGPELLIRYENEEAVDDSQLPKDRFSAERLKGVDSTLKIQPAELGDSAVYLCASSSSPGNTIYFGEGSWLTVV.